Shown below are 4 T cell receptor beta chains from a single sample sequenced in a study of blood T cell repertoires in COVID-19. Method: immunoSEQ multiplex PCR; TCRdb's copy keeps in-frame clones and lacks some. The sample carries a few hundred thousand clones, more than 75% recorded once. The source material was PBMCs or T cells enriched from blood (not recorded which). The receptors stem from a woman in her 30s who had recovered from COVID-19.

The chain couples TRBV24-1 to TRBJ2-2, with a tentative D call TRBD2 (5 bases). This CDR3 has 18 residues. Germline values: CDR1 KGHDR, CDR2 SFDVKD. V was shortened by 9 bases and J by 0 bases, with 22 bases between the two germline ends. CDR3 residues: CATVELAYRGTNTGELFF. The CDR3 coding sequence is TGTGCCACCGTCGAGTTGGCCTACAGAGGGACGAACACCGGGGAGCTGTTTTTT.

This clone was picked up a small number of times. The genes are TRBV14 and TRBJ2-1; no clear D gene. The germline V and J ends were trimmed by 4 bases and 14 bases, with 15 bases remaining between them. Germline V gene data show CDR1 as SGHDN and CDR2 as FVKESK. The CDR3 length is 12 residues. The CDR3 DNA sequence: TGTGCCAGCAGCCCCACGTGGGCTCCCGAGTTCTTC. This sequence encodes CASSPTWAPEFF.

J is TRBJ2-7 and V is TRBV29-1; D is possibly TRBD1 (5 bases). With 6 bases removed from V and 0 bases from J, the gap between germline ends came to 15 bases. The CDR3 is 14 amino acids. The germline V gene has CDR1 SQVTM and CDR2 ANQGSEA. In DNA form, the CDR3 reads TGCAGCGTGACACAGGACACGAGCTCCTACGAGCAGTACTTC. Residues: CSVTQDTSSYEQYF.

The CDR3 spells CASSRLGEGYTF. The CDR3 coding sequence is TGTGCCAGCAGCCGGCTGGGCGAAGGCTACACCTTC. The chain carries TRBV28 and TRBJ1-2; D gene unclear. The CDR3 spans 12 residues. V lost 6 bases, J lost 8 bases, and 13 bases lay in between. Germline V gives CDR1 MDHEN, CDR2 SYDVKM.